This T cell receptor beta chain was recorded in a study of cytomegalovirus exposure and HLA in healthy donors. Looking at the study overall: In terms of ancestry, the Caucasian-associated cluster contained about 80% of the roughly 400 genotyped donors. Regarding the study as a whole: In a later analysis, at a false discovery rate of 0.05, about 15,000 TCR beta sequences were associated with HLA alleles.

CDR3 length: 17 residues. The ends lost 5 bases at V and 0 bases at J; junction bases unmatched: 9. Germline CDR1 SGHDN, CDR2 FVKESK. As regards this clone: Its antigen is unidentified.

Both 60 Vbeta primers and 13 Jbeta primers went into the PCR. Here immunoSEQ multiplex PCR was the method, and the copy in TCRdb shows in-frame clones only, minus some. The sample holds about 110,000 clones. Sample: PBMCs. This sequence originates from a man in his fifties in good health and CMV-seronegative. J is TRBJ1-1 and V is TRBV14; 10 bases fit TRBD1. The CDR3 reads CASSGRPGQGLNTEAFF. The CDR3 region has the DNA TGTGCCAGCAGCGGACGGCCGGGACAGGGGCTGAACACTGAAGCTTTCTTT.